This record covers a single TCR beta chain. The data were taken from a study of T cell changes during pregnancy in multiple sclerosis. TCRdb's table, derived via immunoSEQ multiplex PCR, lists solely in-frame clones and lacks some. This sample has 70,000 to 80,000 clones, with about 93% found just once. With 7 bases removed from V and 2 bases from J, the gap between germline ends came to 12 bases. This CDR3 spans 12 amino acids. CDR1 and CDR2 (germline): GTSNPN, SVGIG (reference sequence). The chain couples TRBV30 to TRBJ2-7, with D possibly being TRBD1 (6 bases). The origin of this receptor is a female donor with multiple sclerosis, enrolled in a pregnancy study. Material: CD4+ T cells from peripheral blood mononuclear cells, obtained before pregnancy. DNA for the CDR3: TGTGCCTTAGCGACAGGACCCTACGAGCAGTACTTC. Its protein is CALATGPYEQYF.